The T cell receptor (beta chain) under discussion was sequenced for a study of blood T cell repertoires in COVID-19. Study at large: Material from acute and convalescent COVID-19 was sourced from the United States, Italy and Spain.

The Seattle patients joined while their infection was active and were tracked longitudinally afterward. The V segment lost 7 bases and the J segment 7 bases; nucleotides outside the gene matches: 9. From germline, CDR1 is SQVTM and CDR2 ANQGSEA. The CDR3 length is 13 residues. Authors' processing steps: Using reference gene primer amplification, nucleated cell counts were estimated. Libraries were prepared by immunoSEQ multiplex PCR; TCRdb keeps only in-frame clonotypes and omits some of them. From that table come the V and J calls and clone size; the DNA was used to work out D and trimming. The table shows about half a million clones, with roughly 89% occurring only once.

This sequence joins TRBV29-1 and TRBJ2-1; 8 nucleotides line up with TRBD2. The clonotype originates from a young man with COVID-19, enrolled during active disease. Material: peripheral blood. Here the CDR3 reads CSGSGGPGNEQFF. The CDR3, as DNA: TGCAGCGGATCGGGGGGGCCGGGAAATGAGCAGTTCTTC.